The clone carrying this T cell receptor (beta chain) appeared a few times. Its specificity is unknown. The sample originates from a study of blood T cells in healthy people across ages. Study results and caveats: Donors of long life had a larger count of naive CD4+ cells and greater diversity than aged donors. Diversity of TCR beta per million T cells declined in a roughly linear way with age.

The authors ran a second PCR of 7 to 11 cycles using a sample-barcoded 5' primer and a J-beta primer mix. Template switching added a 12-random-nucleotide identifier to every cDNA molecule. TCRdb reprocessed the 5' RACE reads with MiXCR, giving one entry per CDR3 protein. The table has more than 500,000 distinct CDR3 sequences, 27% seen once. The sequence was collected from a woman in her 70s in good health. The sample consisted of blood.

CDR3 bases: TGTGCCAGCAGCTTGATGAGACAGGGAGGCTATGGCTACACCTTC. This gives the protein CASSLMRQGGYGYTF. This sequence joins TRBV7-2 and TRBJ1-2; the match to TRBD1 covers 7 bases. V lost 3 bases to trimming and J lost 4 bases; unmatched junction nucleotides: 8. Looked up from germline, CDR1 is SGHTA and CDR2 is FQGNSA. CDR3 length: 15 amino acids.